A selection of T cell receptor beta chains follows, all from one sample in a study of blood T cell repertoires in COVID-19. The table came from immunoSEQ multiplex PCR; TCRdb's copy has only in-frame clones and leaves some out. The table shows nearly 55,000 clones, with approximately 80% occurring only once. Sequenced: peripheral blood. The source is a human donor with active or convalescent COVID-19. The donor label of this sample is uncertain. The CDR3 runs from the conserved cysteine through the conserved F or W. A D gene is named only where the DNA matches it firmly. Not all rows give a size; the values are once, few, many and, for expanded clones, a class.

j_call d_call v_call clone_size cdr3_aa cdr3_nt
TRBJ1-6 . TRBV28 . CASSLTYEGSPLHF TGTGCCAGCAGCCTGACATACGAGGGTTCACCCCTCCACTTT
TRBJ2-1 . TRBV9 . CASSNRLSPVYEQFF TGTGCCAGCAGCAATCGACTATCACCTGTCTATGAGCAGTTCTTC
TRBJ2-3 TRBD2 TRBV7-2 . CASSAGTSGRIDTQYF TGTGCCAGCAGCGCTGGGACTAGCGGGAGGATAGATACGCAGTATTTT
TRBJ2-1 TRBD2 TRBV30 . CAWSSGTSGRNEQFF TGTGCCTGGAGTTCCGGGACTAGCGGGCGGAATGAGCAGTTCTTC
TRBJ1-3 TRBD1 TRBV10-3 . CASGTALTSGNTIYF TGTGCCAGCGGGACAGCTCTTACCTCTGGAAACACCATATATTTT
TRBJ1-5 TRBD1 TRBV24-1 few CATSDRTGGNQPQHF TGTGCCACCAGTGATCGGACAGGGGGCAATCAGCCCCAGCATTTT
TRBJ1-6 . TRBV6-6 many CASSYSGGRGSPLHF TGTGCCAGCAGTTATAGTGGCGGGAGGGGTTCACCCCTCCACTTT
TRBJ1-4 . TRBV5-1 . CASSLDGTSTEKLFF TGCGCCAGCAGCCTAGATGGGACATCGACTGAAAAACTGTTTTTT
TRBJ2-7 TRBD2 TRBV5-1 . CASSLGTSGLLGEQYF TGCGCCAGCAGCTTGGGGACTAGCGGACTCCTGGGGGAGCAGTACTTC
TRBJ2-1 . TRBV7-2 . CASSFTSSYNEQFF TGTGCCAGCAGCTTCACAAGCTCCTACAATGAGCAGTTCTTC
TRBJ1-5 TRBD1 TRBV6-6 . CARVRDRALGPQHF TGTGCCAGGGTCCGGGACAGGGCCTTGGGGCCCCAGCATTTT